The 6 T cell receptor beta chains below all came from one sample that was sequenced in a study of monozygotic twins with inflammatory bowel disease. TCRdb re-called the 5' RACE reads and catalogs CDR3 proteins one per entry, DNA excluded. This sample's clone table lists about 450,000 distinct CDR3 sequences. Sequencing was carried out using blood. The source of these receptors is a human donor with ulcerative colitis or Crohn's disease, or a healthy co-twin of an affected twin (not recorded which).

The chain has TRBV7-9 and TRBJ1-2; TCRdb's D call, TRBD1, is unchecked because there is no DNA. CDR1 and CDR2 from the germline V gene are SEHNR and FQNEAQ (reference sequence). This CDR3 contains 13 residues. CDR3 protein: CASSPGQGEGYTF.

The V gene is TRBV5-1, the J gene TRBJ2-7; there is no DNA to check the TCRdb D call of TRBD1. Germline V gene data show CDR1 as SGHRS and CDR2 as YFSETQ. The CDR3 is made up of 13 amino acids. CDR3 amino acids: CASSPEGSGQVYF.

This chain connects TRBV5-1 to TRBJ2-2; the TCRdb D gene call, TRBD2, has no DNA to confirm it. This CDR3 is built from 15 residues. Germline V gene lookup returns CDR1 SGHRS and CDR2 YFSETQ. CDR3 sequence: CASSLQGPTTGELFF.

The chain has TRBV24-1 and TRBJ2-1; the TCRdb D gene call, TRBD1, has no DNA to confirm it. The CDR3 contains 16 residues. Germline CDR1 KGHDR, CDR2 SFDVKD. CDR3 sequence reads: CATSDSSGGQYNEQFF.

The gene calls are TRBV19 and TRBJ2-1; the TCRdb D gene call, TRBD1, has no DNA to confirm it. The CDR3 extends over 13 amino acids. Germline-derived CDR1 and CDR2 are LNHDA and SQIVND (reference sequence). This CDR3 reads CASSINRANEQFF.

The rearrangement joins TRBV10-3 to TRBJ2-7; TCRdb gives TRBD1 as the D gene, but with no DNA this cannot be confirmed. The germline V gene encodes CDR1 ENHRY and CDR2 SYGVKD. The CDR3 loop spans 13 amino acids. The chain's CDR3 is CAIEPTGSGEQYF.